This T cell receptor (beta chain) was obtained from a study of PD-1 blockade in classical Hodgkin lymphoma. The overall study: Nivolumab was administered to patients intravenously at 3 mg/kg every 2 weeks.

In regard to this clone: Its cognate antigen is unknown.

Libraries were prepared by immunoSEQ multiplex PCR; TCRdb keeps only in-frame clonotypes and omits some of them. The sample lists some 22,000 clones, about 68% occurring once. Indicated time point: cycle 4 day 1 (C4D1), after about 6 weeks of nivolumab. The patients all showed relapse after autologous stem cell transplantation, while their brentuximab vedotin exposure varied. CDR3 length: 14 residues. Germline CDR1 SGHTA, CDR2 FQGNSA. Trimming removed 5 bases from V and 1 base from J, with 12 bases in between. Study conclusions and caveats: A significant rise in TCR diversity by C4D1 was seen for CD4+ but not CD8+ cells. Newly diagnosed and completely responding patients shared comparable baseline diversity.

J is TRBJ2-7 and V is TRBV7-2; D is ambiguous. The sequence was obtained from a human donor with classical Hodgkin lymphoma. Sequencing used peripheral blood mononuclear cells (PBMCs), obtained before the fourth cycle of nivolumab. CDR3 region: CASSLGGLSYEQYF. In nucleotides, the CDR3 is TGTGCCAGCAGCCTCGGTGGTTTGTCCTACGAGCAGTACTTC.